These T cell receptor beta chains were read from a single sample in a study of glioma-infiltrating T cells after dendritic cell vaccination. Generated by immunoSEQ multiplex PCR, the TCRdb table keeps only in-frame clones and is missing some. The sample consists of almost 90,000 clones, around 83% of them appearing once. This sample comprised blood, obtained after dendritic cell vaccination. The receptor set was obtained from a human donor with glioblastoma. CDR3s include the opening cysteine and the closing phenylalanine or tryptophan.

CDR3aa | j_gene | v_gene
CASSLNAGYGYTF | TRBJ1-2 | TRBV5-8
CASSPSGGQPQHF | TRBJ1-5 | TRBV18
CASSLTEYYGYTF | TRBJ1-2 | TRBV2
CASSYSGTQLRGYTF | TRBJ1-2 | TRBV6-5
CASSALAGGNTDTQYF | TRBJ2-3 | TRBV6-1
CASAPGSPNNQPQHF | TRBJ1-5 | TRBV12-5
CASSLSRTGRTEAFF | TRBJ1-1 | TRBV27
CASSRYRGHNTGELFF | TRBJ2-2 | TRBV11-2
CASTEGGEGYTF | TRBJ1-2 | TRBV6-1
CASRGGGSNQPQHF | TRBJ1-5 | TRBV7-2
CASSGRGLGSTEAFF | TRBJ1-1 | TRBV2
CASTKMEPYNSPLHF | TRBJ1-6 | TRBV6-6
CASSQGQIANYGYTF | TRBJ1-2 | TRBV4-1
CASSDGTSGGSTDTQYF | TRBJ2-3 | TRBV6-4
CASSLDVGGYSEQYF | TRBJ2-7 | TRBV5-1
CASSLDRGNSGANVLTF | TRBJ2-6 | TRBV5-5
CASSWTDRGNTGELFF | TRBJ2-2 | TRBV5-5
CASSQDPAAHYGYTF | TRBJ1-2 | TRBV4-1
CASSPGTQDPRQYF | TRBJ2-7 | TRBV11-1
CASVPGTRDTGELFF | TRBJ2-2 | TRBV2
CASSLDLAGAETGYTF | TRBJ1-2 | TRBV11-2
CASSLGSSGLSTDTQYF | TRBJ2-3 | TRBV7-3
CSETRGYTEAFF | TRBJ1-1 | TRBV29-1
CASSPLQEHTGELFF | TRBJ2-2 | TRBV18
CASSLDRGEGNQPQHF | TRBJ1-5 | TRBV7-8
CAARNGGGLGTEAFF | TRBJ1-1 | TRBV10-3
CATSGRHGLGVENTEAFF | TRBJ1-1 | TRBV15
CASSIVESEAFF | TRBJ1-1 | TRBV19
CASSEVGDYGYTF | TRBJ1-2 | TRBV6-1
CASSPSLGGTEAFF | TRBJ1-1 | TRBV27
CASSSQLAGDLETQYF | TRBJ2-5 | TRBV19
CASSDVLSNQPQHF | TRBJ1-5 | TRBV2
CASSLLGGAADIQYF | TRBJ2-4 | TRBV7-9
CASSLIVGSTNEKLFF | TRBJ1-4 | TRBV5-5
CATSDHSRAGELFF | TRBJ2-2 | TRBV15
CSVSAGVQETQYF | TRBJ2-5 | TRBV29-1
CAGSPRTAGDTQYF | TRBJ2-3 | TRBV6-5
CASSPPTGANYGYTF | TRBJ1-2 | TRBV13
CASTLRTGVPPGELFF | TRBJ2-2 | TRBV11-1
CASSIQGRGTEAFF | TRBJ1-1 | TRBV19
CASSYSDRTADYEQYF | TRBJ2-7 | TRBV6-5
CARKPGTGSNTEAFF | TRBJ1-1 | TRBV10-1
CASSSYQQPKNEKLFF | TRBJ1-4 | TRBV6-6
CASSALRDEQYF | TRBJ2-7 | TRBV2
CASSFRLSNYGYTF | TRBJ1-2 | TRBV11-2
CASSEDLRPQHF | TRBJ1-5 | TRBV6-1
CAISESTSGSADGYTF | TRBJ1-2 | TRBV10-3
CASSLGTAGYTF | TRBJ1-2 | TRBV5-4
CASSVGHGGPSTDTQYF | TRBJ2-3 | TRBV9
CASSNRQGSEKLFF | TRBJ1-4 | TRBV19
CASSAGTGIYGYTF | TRBJ1-2 | TRBV28
CASGFNNSPLHF | TRBJ1-6 | TRBV12-5
CAWSVGRGRNQPQHF | TRBJ1-5 | TRBV30
CASISGLTSYEQYF | TRBJ2-7 | TRBV2